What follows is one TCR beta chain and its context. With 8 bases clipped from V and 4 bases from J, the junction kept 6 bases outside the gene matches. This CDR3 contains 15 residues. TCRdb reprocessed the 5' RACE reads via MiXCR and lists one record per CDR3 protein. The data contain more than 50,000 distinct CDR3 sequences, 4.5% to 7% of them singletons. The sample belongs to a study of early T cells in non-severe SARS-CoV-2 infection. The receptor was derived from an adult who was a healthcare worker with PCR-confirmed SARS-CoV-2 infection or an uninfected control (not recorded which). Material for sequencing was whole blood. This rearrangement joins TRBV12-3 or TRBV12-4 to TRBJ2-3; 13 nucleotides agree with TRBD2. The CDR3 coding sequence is TGTGCCAGCGGTGAACTAGCGGGGGGGCCAGATACGCAGTATTTT. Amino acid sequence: CASGELAGGPDTQYF.